These 20 T cell receptor beta chains share one sample of origin, sequenced in a study of cytotoxic CD8 clonotypes in ibrutinib-treated CLL. Assay: immunoSEQ multiplex PCR; the TCRdb copy retains only in-frame clones and omits some. The sample includes approximately 350,000 clones, over 60% of them seen just once. Material: PBMCs, obtained after 36 months of ibrutinib treatment. These receptors all stem from a human donor with chronic lymphocytic leukemia.

The CDR3 bases are TGCGCCAGCAGCCACAGGGTCGACCCTCAAGAGACCCAGTACTTC. Translation gives CASSHRVDPQETQYF. The chain carries TRBV5-1 and TRBJ2-5, with D perhaps TRBD1 (6 bases). CDR3 length: 15 residues. Trimming removed 4 bases from V and 2 bases from J, with 15 bases in between. Germline V gives CDR1 SGHRS, CDR2 YFSETQ.

The rearrangement uses TRBV5-1 and TRBJ1-3; D gene unclear. Per the germline V gene, CDR1 is SGHRS and CDR2 is YFSETQ. Trimming took 3 bases from V and 2 from J, leaving 6 bases between them. The CDR3 contains 13 residues. DNA of the CDR3: TGCGCCAGCAGCTCGGCAGCTGGAAACACCATATATTTT. It yields the protein CASSSAAGNTIYF.

This chain links TRBV6-4 with TRBJ2-3; D remains ambiguous. Per the germline V gene, CDR1 is MRHNA and CDR2 is SNTAGT. The length of the CDR3 is 13 residues. V lost 3 bases and J 9 bases, leaving 13 bases between the germline ends. Here the CDR3 DNA reads TGTGCCAGCAGTGAGATAGGTGAAGGGACGCAGTATTTT. This encodes CASSEIGEGTQYF.

This clone came up a few times. The V and J genes are TRBV6-5 and TRBJ2-7, with 8 bases aligning to TRBD1. Looked up from germline, CDR1 is MNHEY and CDR2 is SVGAGI. The CDR3 has 14 amino acids. V shed 5 bases, J shed 4 bases, and the junction held 7 bases outside the gene matches. The CDR3 region is CASSLTGETYEQYF. The CDR3 DNA is TGTGCCAGCAGTCTGACAGGGGAAACTTACGAGCAGTACTTC.

This clone has more than one count but fewer than ten. The CDR3 coding sequence is TGTGCCAGCAGCCAAGCCCACAATTTGGGCTATGGCTACACCTTC. Its translation: CASSQAHNLGYGYTF. The chain employs TRBV14 and TRBJ1-2; D call uncertain. The ends were cut back, 1 base at V and 4 bases at J, with 13 bases in the middle. The V gene's germline CDR1 is SGHDN and CDR2 FVKESK. The CDR3 covers 15 residues.

The chain links TRBV5-1 to TRBJ1-6; 10 nucleotides match TRBD1. The germline CDR1 and CDR2 sequences are SGHRS and YFSETQ. The CDR3 length is 14 residues. Trimming removed 4 bases from V and 8 bases from J; junction bases left unmatched: 3. The CDR3 spells CASSRQGADSPLHF. In DNA, the CDR3 is TGCGCCAGCAGCCGACAGGGGGCCGATTCACCCCTCCACTTT.

The chain employs TRBV5-1 and TRBJ2-1; no definite D call. Trimming took 4 bases from V and 2 from J, leaving 16 bases between them. The germline V gene encodes CDR1 SGHRS and CDR2 YFSETQ. The CDR3 covers 16 residues. Here the CDR3 reads CASSPMGFHAYNEQFF. CDR3 DNA sequence: TGCGCCAGCAGCCCGATGGGGTTTCACGCCTACAATGAGCAGTTCTTC. The variable domain in full, completed from reference TRBV5-1 and TRBJ2-1, reads KAGVTQTPRYLIKTRGQQVTLSCSPISGHRSVSWYQQTPGQGLQFLFEYFSETQRNKGNFPGRFSGRQFSNSRSEMNVSTLELGDSALYLCASSPMGFHAYNEQFFGPGTRLTVL.

CDR3 DNA: TGTGCCAGCAGTTTTAGGGGGAACACTGAAGCTTTCTTT. Encoded protein: CASSFRGNTEAFF. This rearrangement joins TRBV28 to TRBJ1-1; D possibly corresponds to TRBD1 (5 bases). Germline V lookup: CDR1 MDHEN, CDR2 SYDVKM. The CDR3 runs 13 residues. The V and J ends lost 3 bases and 1 base respectively, with 6 bases between them.

In its sample, this clone was seen a few times. The sample contains more than one DNA sequence encoding this CDR3. The chain employs TRBV20-1 and TRBJ2-7; no reliable D call. Germline CDR1 is DFQATT and CDR2 is SNEGSKA (reference sequence). This CDR3 has 11 residues. V lost 6 bases and J 3 bases, leaving 9 bases between the germline ends. The CDR3 DNA reads as TGCAGTGCCAGACAAGTCTACGAGCAGTACTTC. This gives the protein CSARQVYEQYF.

This clone has just a few counts. Other DNA sequences in the same sample also yield this CDR3. The CDR3 here is CASSEAGYEQYF. Here the CDR3 DNA reads TGTGCCAGCAGTGAGGCCGGCTACGAGCAGTACTTC. The V call is TRBV6-1, the J call TRBJ2-7, with unresolved D. CDR1 is MNHNS, CDR2 SASEGT, per germline. Trimming removed 3 bases from V and 3 bases from J, with 6 bases in between. The CDR3 extends over 12 amino acids.

In this sample, this clone turned up a few times. V and J are TRBV5-1 and TRBJ1-1, with TRBD1 as a possible D gene (6 bases). Trimming took off 4 bases at V and 8 bases at J, with 9 bases between the two ends. The V gene's germline CDR1 is SGHRS and CDR2 YFSETQ. This CDR3 is built from 11 residues. The CDR3, as DNA: TGCGCCAGCAGCACCAGGGGAGAAGCTTTCTTT. Amino acid sequence: CASSTRGEAFF.

The chain couples TRBV11-1 to TRBJ1-2; D is undetermined. CDR3 length: 12 residues. Trimming left V 1 base short and J 8 bases short, with 8 bases between. Germline V CDR1 and CDR2: SGHAT, FQDESV (reference sequence). For the CDR3, the DNA is TGTGCCAGCAGCTTAGTGATCGGCGGCTACACCTTC. The encoded protein is CASSLVIGGYTF.

This clone occurred a few times. This rearrangement joins TRBV6-5 to TRBJ1-2; a possible D gene is TRBD1 (5 bases). CDR1 MNHEY and CDR2 SVGAGI come from the germline V gene. CDR3 length equals 15 residues. V was clipped by 5 bases and J by 4 bases, with 17 bases between them. The CDR3 nucleotides read TGTGCCAGCAGTCTCTCCGGGACGGACCTCTATGGCTACACCTTC. Protein product: CASSLSGTDLYGYTF.

The chain recombines TRBV7-7 with TRBJ2-2; possibly TRBD1 for D (6 bases). Germline CDR1 and CDR2: SSHAT and FNYEAQ (reference sequence). Trimming left V 5 bases short and J 4 bases short, with 11 bases between. CDR3 length equals 14 residues. CDR3 loop: CASSLGQITGELFF. In DNA, the CDR3 is TGTGCCAGCAGCCTCGGACAGATCACCGGGGAGCTGTTTTTT.

The rearrangement uses TRBV19 and TRBJ2-7, with D perhaps given as TRBD1 or TRBD2 (6 bases each). CDR3 length: 14 residues. Germline loops: CDR1 LNHDA, CDR2 SQIVND (reference sequence). Trimming removed 3 bases from V and 2 bases from J, with 11 bases in between. The CDR3 protein is CASSMTGAPYEQYF. The CDR3 nucleotides read TGTGCCAGTAGTATGACGGGGGCCCCCTACGAGCAGTACTTC.

V gene TRBV29-1 combines with J gene TRBJ2-7; D not resolved. The CDR3 spans 12 residues. CDR1 SQVTM and CDR2 ANQGSEA come from the germline V gene. The V end lost 4 bases, the J end lost 1 base, and 8 bases lay between the germline ends. The chain's CDR3 is CSVGYRSYEQYF. CDR3 DNA: TGCAGCGTTGGGTACAGATCCTACGAGCAGTACTTC.

The V call is TRBV9, the J call TRBJ2-2, with 7 bases lining up with TRBD2. The CDR3 is made up of 15 amino acids. V shed 0 bases, J shed 6 bases, and the junction held 5 bases outside the gene matches. Germline-derived CDR1 and CDR2 are SGDLS and YYNGEE. CDR3 DNA sequence: TGTGCCAGCAGCGTAGTCCCTAGCGGACCCGGGGAGCTGTTTTTT. Amino acid sequence: CASSVVPSGPGELFF.

The chain recombines TRBV19 with TRBJ2-5; D ambiguous. V lost 5 bases and J 4 bases, leaving 14 bases between the germline ends. The CDR3 contains 14 residues. Germline V gives CDR1 LNHDA, CDR2 SQIVND (reference sequence). The CDR3: CASSGDPPGETQYF. The DNA for the CDR3 is TGTGCCAGTAGTGGTGACCCCCCGGGAGAGACCCAGTACTTC. The complete variable domain, with remaining parts taken from reference TRBV19 and TRBJ2-5, reads DGGITQSPKYLFRKEGQNVTLSCEQNLNHDAMYWYRQDPGQGLRLIYYSQIVNDFQKGDIAEGYSVSREKKESFPLTVTSAQKNPTAFYLCASSGDPPGETQYFGPGTRLLVL.

The DNA for the CDR3 is TGCGCCAGCAGCCAAGGAAGGGACTCCCTAATATTGCAGTTCTTC. Its protein is CASSQGRDSLILQFF. This chain joins TRBV4-1 and TRBJ2-1; D is perhaps TRBD2 (6 bases). Trimming removed 1 base at V and 12 bases at J, with 19 bases between. This CDR3 has 15 residues. The germline gives CDR1 MGHRA, CDR2 YSYEKL.

The V gene is TRBV7-3, the J gene TRBJ2-5; 12 nucleotides match TRBD2. CDR3 length equals 17 residues. Trimming at V came to 4 bases and at J to 1 base, leaving 7 bases not matched to a gene. CDR1 and CDR2 (germline): SGHTA, FQGTGA. CDR3 protein: CASSSHLAGGPQETQYF. The DNA for the CDR3 is TGTGCCAGCAGCTCCCACCTAGCGGGGGGGCCCCAAGAGACCCAGTACTTC.